Listed below are T cell receptor beta chains from one sample, sequenced in a study of blood T cell repertoires in COVID-19. The data were produced by immunoSEQ multiplex PCR, yet TCRdb's version contains in-frame clones alone and is incomplete. The sample carries 250,000 to 300,000 clones, approximately 86% recorded once. The sample comprised peripheral blood. These receptors were taken from a man aged 25 to 40 with active or convalescent COVID-19. Both conserved end residues are part of each CDR3. The D gene is left open where the match is weak. Part of the rows lack a size; the others show once, few, many or a class for expanded clones.

j_call: TRBJ2-7
d_call: NA
v_call: TRBV11-2
clone_size: NA
cdr3_nt: TGTGCCAGCAGCCCCGGCGGGGGCATATACGAGCAGTACTTC
cdr3_aa: CASSPGGGIYEQYF

j_call: TRBJ1-3
d_call: NA
v_call: TRBV2
clone_size: once
cdr3_nt: TGTGCCAGCAGTGACCAAAACACCATATATTTT
cdr3_aa: CASSDQNTIYF

j_call: TRBJ1-6
d_call: TRBD1
v_call: TRBV6-1
clone_size: NA
cdr3_nt: TGTGCCAGCAGTGAGACACAGGGGGCTAATTCACCCCTCCACTTT
cdr3_aa: CASSETQGANSPLHF

j_call: TRBJ2-1
d_call: TRBD2
v_call: TRBV2
clone_size: NA
cdr3_nt: TGTGCCAGCAGACTGGGGGGGAGCTCCTACAATGAGCAGTTCTTC
cdr3_aa: CASRLGGSSYNEQFF

j_call: TRBJ1-3
d_call: NA
v_call: TRBV25-1
clone_size: many
cdr3_nt: TGTGCCAGCAGTCGTTCAGGACAGCACTCTGGAAACACCATATATTTT
cdr3_aa: CASSRSGQHSGNTIYF

j_call: TRBJ2-7
d_call: TRBD2
v_call: TRBV6-2/TRBV6-3
clone_size: NA
cdr3_nt: TGTGCCAGCAGTTGGACTAGCGGGGGGACCCGGGAGCAGTACTTC
cdr3_aa: CASSWTSGGTREQYF

j_call: TRBJ2-7
d_call: TRBD2
v_call: TRBV5-1
clone_size: NA
cdr3_nt: TGCGCCAGCAGCTTGTATTCACTAGCGGACCCCACCTACGAGCAGTACTTC
cdr3_aa: CASSLYSLADPTYEQYF

j_call: TRBJ1-1
d_call: NA
v_call: TRBV4-3
clone_size: NA
cdr3_nt: TGCGCCAGCAGCCAGGAACGACAGAAGAACACTGAAGCTTTCTTT
cdr3_aa: CASSQERQKNTEAFF

j_call: TRBJ2-7
d_call: NA
v_call: TRBV5-1
clone_size: NA
cdr3_nt: TGCGCCAGCAGCTTGGCCCCGGACGGGAGCTCCTACGAGCAGTACTTC
cdr3_aa: CASSLAPDGSSYEQYF

j_call: TRBJ2-7
d_call: NA
v_call: TRBV4-1
clone_size: few
cdr3_nt: TGCGCCAGCAGCCAAGACCTGACAGCCCTTGAGGAGCAGTACTTC
cdr3_aa: CASSQDLTALEEQYF